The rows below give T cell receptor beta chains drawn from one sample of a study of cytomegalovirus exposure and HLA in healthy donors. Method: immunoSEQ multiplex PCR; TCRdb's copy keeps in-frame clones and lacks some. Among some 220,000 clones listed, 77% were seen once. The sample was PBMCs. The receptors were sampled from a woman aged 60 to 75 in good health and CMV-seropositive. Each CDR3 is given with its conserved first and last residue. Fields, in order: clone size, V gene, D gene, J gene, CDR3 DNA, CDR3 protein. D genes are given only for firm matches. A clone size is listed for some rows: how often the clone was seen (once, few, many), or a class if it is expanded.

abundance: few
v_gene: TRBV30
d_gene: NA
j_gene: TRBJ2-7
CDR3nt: TGTGCCTTGTCGACTCAGACCTACGAGCAGTACTTC
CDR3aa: CALSTQTYEQYF

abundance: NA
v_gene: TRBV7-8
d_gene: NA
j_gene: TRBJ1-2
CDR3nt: TGTGCCAGCAGCTTAGCGCAGGGCAGGGCGAATAACTATGGCTACACCTTC
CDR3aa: CASSLAQGRANNYGYTF

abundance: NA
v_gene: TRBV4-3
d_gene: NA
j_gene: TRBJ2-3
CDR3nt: TGCGCCAGCAGCCAGAACAGTCGTGGCACAGATACGCAGTATTTT
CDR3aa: CASSQNSRGTDTQYF

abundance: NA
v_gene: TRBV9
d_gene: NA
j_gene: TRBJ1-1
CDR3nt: TGTGCCAGCAGCGTACCGGGGAAGACTGAAGCCTTCTTT
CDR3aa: CASSVPGKTEAFF

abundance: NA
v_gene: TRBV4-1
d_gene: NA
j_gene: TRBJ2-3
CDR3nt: TGCGCCAGCAGCCAAGAGGGTTCGAGACTAGTGCTTGGTACGCAGTATTTT
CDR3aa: CASSQEGSRLVLGTQYF

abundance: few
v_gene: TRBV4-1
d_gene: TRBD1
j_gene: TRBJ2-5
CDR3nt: TGCGCCAGCAGCCAAGCCGGGACAGTACTGATGTTTGCGACCCAGTACTTC
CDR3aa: CASSQAGTVLMFATQYF

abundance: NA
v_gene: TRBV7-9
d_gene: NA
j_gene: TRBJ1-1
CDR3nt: TGTGCCAGCAGCCCCCATAATGGAGGGAACACTGAAGCTTTCTTT
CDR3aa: CASSPHNGGNTEAFF

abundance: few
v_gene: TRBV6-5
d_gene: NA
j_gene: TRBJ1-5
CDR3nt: TGTGCCAGCAGTTCGGGAAACCTCAATCAGCCCCAGCATTTT
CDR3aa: CASSSGNLNQPQHF

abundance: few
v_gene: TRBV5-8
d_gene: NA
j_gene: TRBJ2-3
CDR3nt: TGTGCCAGCAGCTTGAAACCCCGGGAGGACAGGGAACCAGATACGCAGTATTTT
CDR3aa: CASSLKPREDREPDTQYF

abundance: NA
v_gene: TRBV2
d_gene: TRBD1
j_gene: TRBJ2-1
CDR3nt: TGTGCCAGCAGAGAAGCTAACAGGGGGTCCTACAATGAGCAGTTCTTC
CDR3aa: CASREANRGSYNEQFF

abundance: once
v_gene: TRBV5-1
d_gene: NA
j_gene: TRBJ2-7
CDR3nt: TGCGCCAGCAGCTCTGTCATGGCGGGCCCCCCGGAGCAGTACTTC
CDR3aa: CASSSVMAGPPEQYF

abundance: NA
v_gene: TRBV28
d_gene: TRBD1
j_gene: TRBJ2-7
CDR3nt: TGTGCCATCCGGGACAGACCCTACGAGCAGTACTTC
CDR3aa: CAIRDRPYEQYF

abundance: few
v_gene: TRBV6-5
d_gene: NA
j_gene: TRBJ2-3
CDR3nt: TGTGCCAGCAGTACCTCGGGGTCCGATACGCAGTATTTT
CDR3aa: CASSTSGSDTQYF

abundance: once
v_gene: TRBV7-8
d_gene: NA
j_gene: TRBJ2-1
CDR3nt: TGTGCCAGCAGCTTATGGGCCCCAGGGGCATTGGGGGTCCACAATGAGCAGTTCTTC
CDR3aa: CASSLWAPGALGVHNEQFF

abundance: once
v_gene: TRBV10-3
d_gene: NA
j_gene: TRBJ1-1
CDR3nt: TGTGCCATCAGTGCCACAGGGCCCTATCAGGGCACTGAAGCTTTCTTT
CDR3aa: CAISATGPYQGTEAFF

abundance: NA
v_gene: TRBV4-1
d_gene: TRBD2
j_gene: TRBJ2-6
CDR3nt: TGCGCCAGCAGCCCGGGGGGGGATCTAAACTCTGGGGCCAACGTCCTGACTTTC
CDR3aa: CASSPGGDLNSGANVLTF

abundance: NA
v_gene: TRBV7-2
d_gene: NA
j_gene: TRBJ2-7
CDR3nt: TGTGCCAGCAGCTACGACAGCAACTACGAGCAGTACTTC
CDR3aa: CASSYDSNYEQYF

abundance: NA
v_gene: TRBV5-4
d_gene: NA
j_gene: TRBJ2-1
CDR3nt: TGTGCCAGCAGTAAAGGGAGCCGGGGGGCCCCCTACAATGAGCAGTTCTTC
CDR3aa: CASSKGSRGAPYNEQFF

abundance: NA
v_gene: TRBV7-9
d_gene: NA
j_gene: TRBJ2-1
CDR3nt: TGTGCCAGCAGCTTCCAACAGGCCGTGAATGAGCAGTTCTTC
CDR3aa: CASSFQQAVNEQFF

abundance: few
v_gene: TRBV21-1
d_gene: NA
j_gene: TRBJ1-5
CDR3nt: TGTGCCAGCAGCAAAGGAGCGCTGCCGTTCAATCAGCCCCAGCATTTT
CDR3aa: CASSKGALPFNQPQHF

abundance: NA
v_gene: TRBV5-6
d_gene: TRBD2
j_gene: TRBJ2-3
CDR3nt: TGTGCCAGCAGTTACCTAGCGGGAGGGACAGATACGCAGTATTTT
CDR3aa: CASSYLAGGTDTQYF

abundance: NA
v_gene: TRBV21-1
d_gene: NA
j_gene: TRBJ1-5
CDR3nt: TGTGCCAGCAGCCCCCGGCAAGGGGTCTGTCAGCCCCAGCATTTT
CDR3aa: CASSPRQGVCQPQHF

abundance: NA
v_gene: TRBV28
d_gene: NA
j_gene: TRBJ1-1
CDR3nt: TGTGCCAGCAGTTCCGTTGTGAACACTGAAGCTTTCTTT
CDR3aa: CASSSVVNTEAFF

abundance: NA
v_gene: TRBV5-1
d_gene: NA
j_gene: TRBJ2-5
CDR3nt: TGCGCCAGCAGCAGCTCCGGGACTGTGTCGGGGGAGCAGTACTTC
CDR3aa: CASSSSGTVSGEQYF

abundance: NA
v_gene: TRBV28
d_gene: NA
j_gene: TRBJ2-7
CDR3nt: TGTGCCAGCAGTTTATATGAGACAGTCCTAAGGTACGAGCAGTACTTC
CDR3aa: CASSLYETVLRYEQYF

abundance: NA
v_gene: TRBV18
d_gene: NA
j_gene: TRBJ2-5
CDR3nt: TGTGCCAGCTCACCAGAGGAGACCCAGTACTTC
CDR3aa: CASSPEETQYF

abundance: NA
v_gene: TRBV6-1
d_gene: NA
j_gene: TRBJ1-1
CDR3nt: TGTGCCAGCAGTGAATGGAGACCTAACACTGAAGCTTTCTTT
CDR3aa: CASSEWRPNTEAFF

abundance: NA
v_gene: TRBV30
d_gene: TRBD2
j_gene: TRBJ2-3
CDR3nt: TGTGCCTGTACACTAGCGGGGGGCACAGATACGCAGTATTTT
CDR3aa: CACTLAGGTDTQYF

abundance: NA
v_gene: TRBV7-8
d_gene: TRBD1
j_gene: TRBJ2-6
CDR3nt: TGTGCCAGCAGACTCACAGGGGCCTCTGGGGCCAACGTCCTGACTTTC
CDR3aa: CASRLTGASGANVLTF

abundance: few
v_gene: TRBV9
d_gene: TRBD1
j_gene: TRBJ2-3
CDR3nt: TGTGCCAGCAGCGTAGGCCAGGGGGCGCGGTCAGATACGCAGTATTTT
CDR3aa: CASSVGQGARSDTQYF

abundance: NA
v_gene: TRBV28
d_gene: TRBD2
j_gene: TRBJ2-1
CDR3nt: TGTGCCAGCACTCGAGCGGGGGCCTACAATGAGCAGTTCTTC
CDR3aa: CASTRAGAYNEQFF

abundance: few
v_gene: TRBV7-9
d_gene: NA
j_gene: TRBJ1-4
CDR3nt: TGTGCCAGCAGCCCGGACGGGGGAAATGAAAAACTGTTTTTT
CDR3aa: CASSPDGGNEKLFF

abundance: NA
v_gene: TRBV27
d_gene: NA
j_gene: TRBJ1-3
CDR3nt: TGTGCCAGCAGTTTTGGCAGTACTGGAAACACCATATATTTT
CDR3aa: CASSFGSTGNTIYF

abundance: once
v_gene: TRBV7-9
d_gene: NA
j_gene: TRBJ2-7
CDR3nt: TGTGCCAGCAGCCCTCCCGGGTTGGCGAGAGCCTACGAGCAGTACTTC
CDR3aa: CASSPPGLARAYEQYF

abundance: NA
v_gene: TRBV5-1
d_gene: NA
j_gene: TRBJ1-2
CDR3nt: TGCGCCAGCAGCCCAAATCCTAACTATGGCTACACCTTC
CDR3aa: CASSPNPNYGYTF

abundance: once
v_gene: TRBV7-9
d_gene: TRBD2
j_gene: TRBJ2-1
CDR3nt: TGTGCCAGCAGCCCGCCCGGGACTAGCGGGCCGCAGTTCTTC
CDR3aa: CASSPPGTSGPQFF

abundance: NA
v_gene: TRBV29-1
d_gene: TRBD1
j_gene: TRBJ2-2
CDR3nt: TGCAGCGTTCGACAGGGGGCGCTCACCGGGGAGCTGTTTTTT
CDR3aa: CSVRQGALTGELFF

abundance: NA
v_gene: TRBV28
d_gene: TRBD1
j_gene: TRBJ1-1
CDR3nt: TGTGCCAGCAGTCTCCCCACACAGGGGTGGCGGGCTTTCTTT
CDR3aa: CASSLPTQGWRAFF

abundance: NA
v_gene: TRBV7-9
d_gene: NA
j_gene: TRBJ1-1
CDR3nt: TGTGCCAGCAGCGGGCGGGACGGGGACACTGAAGCTTTCTTT
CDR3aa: CASSGRDGDTEAFF

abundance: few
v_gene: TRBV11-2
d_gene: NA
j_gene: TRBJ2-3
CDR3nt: TGTGCCAGCAGGAACCTAGAGGTGGGCACAGATACGCAGTATTTT
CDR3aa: CASRNLEVGTDTQYF

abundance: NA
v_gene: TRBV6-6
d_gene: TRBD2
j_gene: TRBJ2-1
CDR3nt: TGTGCCAGCAGTCATCGGACTAGCACGTCCTACAATGAGCAGTTCTTC
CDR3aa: CASSHRTSTSYNEQFF

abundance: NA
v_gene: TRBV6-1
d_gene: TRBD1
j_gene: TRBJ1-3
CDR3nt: TGTGCCAGCAGTGTACAGGGGGGTTATGGAAACACCATATATTTT
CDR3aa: CASSVQGGYGNTIYF

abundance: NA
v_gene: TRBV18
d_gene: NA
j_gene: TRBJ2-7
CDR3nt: TGTGCCAGCTCACTCCGCGGTAGCGCCTACGAGCAGTACTTC
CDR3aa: CASSLRGSAYEQYF

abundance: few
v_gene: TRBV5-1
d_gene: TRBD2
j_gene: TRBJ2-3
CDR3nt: TGCGCCAGCAGCAACGCCGCGACTAGCGGGCTTTACACAGATACGCAGTATTTT
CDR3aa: CASSNAATSGLYTDTQYF

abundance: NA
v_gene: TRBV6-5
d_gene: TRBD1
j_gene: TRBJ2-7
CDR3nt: TGTGCCAGCAGCCTAACGACAGGGCGCGAGCAGTACTTC
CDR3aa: CASSLTTGREQYF

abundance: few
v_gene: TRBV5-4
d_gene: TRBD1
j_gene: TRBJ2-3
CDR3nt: TGTGCCAGCAGATCGGGACAGGTACTTAGCACAGATACGCAGTATTTT
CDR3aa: CASRSGQVLSTDTQYF

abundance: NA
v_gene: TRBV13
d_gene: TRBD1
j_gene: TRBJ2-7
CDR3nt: TGTGCCAGCAGAAAAGACAGGGGCGAGCAGTACTTC
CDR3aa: CASRKDRGEQYF

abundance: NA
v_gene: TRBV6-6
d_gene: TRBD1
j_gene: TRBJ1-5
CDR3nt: TGTGCCAGCAGTGGACAGGGCGGCAATCAGCCCCAGCATTTT
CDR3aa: CASSGQGGNQPQHF

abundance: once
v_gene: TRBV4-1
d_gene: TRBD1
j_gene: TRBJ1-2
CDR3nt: TGCGCCAGCAGCCAATTCGGACAGGGGGACTATGGCTACACCTTC
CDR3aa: CASSQFGQGDYGYTF

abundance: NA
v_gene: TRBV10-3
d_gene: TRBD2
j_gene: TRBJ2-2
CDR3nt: TGTGCCATCAGTGCGGGACTAGCGGGTACCGGGGAGCTGTTTTTT
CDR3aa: CAISAGLAGTGELFF

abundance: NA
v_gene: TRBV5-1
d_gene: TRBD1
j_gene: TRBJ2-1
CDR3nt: TGCGCCAGCAGGCCGGGACAGGCATCAGGTGAGCAGTTCTTC
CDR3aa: CASRPGQASGEQFF

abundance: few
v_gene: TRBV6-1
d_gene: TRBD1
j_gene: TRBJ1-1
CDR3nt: TGTGCCAGCGATAAAACAGGGGCGAGGGCTGAAGCTTTCTTT
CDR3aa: CASDKTGARAEAFF

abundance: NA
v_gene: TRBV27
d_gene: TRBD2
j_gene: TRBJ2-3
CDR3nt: TGTGCCAGCAGTTTATTACTAGCGGGGGGGCCTCACGGGACAGATACGCAGTATTTT
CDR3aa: CASSLLLAGGPHGTDTQYF

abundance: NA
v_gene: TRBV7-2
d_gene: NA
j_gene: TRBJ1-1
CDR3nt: TGTGCCAGCAGCTTAGTCGGGGGGCCGAACACTGAAGCTTTCTTT
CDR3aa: CASSLVGGPNTEAFF